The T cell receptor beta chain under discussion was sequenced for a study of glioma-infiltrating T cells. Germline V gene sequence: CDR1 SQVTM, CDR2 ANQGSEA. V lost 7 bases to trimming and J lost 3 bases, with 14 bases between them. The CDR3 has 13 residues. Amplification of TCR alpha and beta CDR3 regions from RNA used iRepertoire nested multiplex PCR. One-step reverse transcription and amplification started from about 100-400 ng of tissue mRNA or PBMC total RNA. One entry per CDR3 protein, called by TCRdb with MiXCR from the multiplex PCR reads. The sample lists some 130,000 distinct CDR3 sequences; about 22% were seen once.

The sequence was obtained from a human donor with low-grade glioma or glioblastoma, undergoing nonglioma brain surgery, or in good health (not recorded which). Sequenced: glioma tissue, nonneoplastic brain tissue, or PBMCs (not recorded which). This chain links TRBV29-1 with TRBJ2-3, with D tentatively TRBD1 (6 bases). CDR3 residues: CSAVDSRTDTQYF. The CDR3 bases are TGCAGCGCTGTGGACAGTAGGACAGATACGCAGTATTTT.